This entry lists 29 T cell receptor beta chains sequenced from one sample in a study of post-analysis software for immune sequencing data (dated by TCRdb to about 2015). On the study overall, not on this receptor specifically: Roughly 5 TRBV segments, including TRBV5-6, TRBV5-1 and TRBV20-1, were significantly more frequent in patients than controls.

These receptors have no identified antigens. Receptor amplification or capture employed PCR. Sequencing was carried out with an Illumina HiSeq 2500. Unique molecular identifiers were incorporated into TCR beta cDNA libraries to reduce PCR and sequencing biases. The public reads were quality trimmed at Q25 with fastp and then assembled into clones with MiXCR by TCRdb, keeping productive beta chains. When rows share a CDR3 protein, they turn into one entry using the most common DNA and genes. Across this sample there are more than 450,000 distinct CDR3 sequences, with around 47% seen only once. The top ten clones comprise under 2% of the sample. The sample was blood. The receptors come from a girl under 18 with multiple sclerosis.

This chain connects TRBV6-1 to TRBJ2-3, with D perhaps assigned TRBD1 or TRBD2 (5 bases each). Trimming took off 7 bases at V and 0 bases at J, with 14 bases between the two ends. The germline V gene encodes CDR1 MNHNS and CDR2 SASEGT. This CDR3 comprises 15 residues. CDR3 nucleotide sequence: TGTGCCAGCAACCTCGATGAGGGGAGCACAGATACGCAGTATTTT. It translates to CASNLDEGSTDTQYF.

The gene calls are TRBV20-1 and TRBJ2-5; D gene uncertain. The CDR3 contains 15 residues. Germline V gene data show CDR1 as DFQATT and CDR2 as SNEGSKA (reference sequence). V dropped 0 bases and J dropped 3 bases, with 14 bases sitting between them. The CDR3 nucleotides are TGCAGTGCTAGAGATCGGGTGGGCTCCGAAGAGACCCAGTACTTC. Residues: CSARDRVGSEETQYF.

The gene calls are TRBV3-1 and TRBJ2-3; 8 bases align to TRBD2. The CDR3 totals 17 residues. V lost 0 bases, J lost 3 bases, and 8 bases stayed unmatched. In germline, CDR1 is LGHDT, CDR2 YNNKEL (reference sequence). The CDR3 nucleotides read TGTGCCAGCAGCCAAGATTTCAGCGGGGGAGGGACAGATACGCAGTATTTT. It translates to CASSQDFSGGGTDTQYF.

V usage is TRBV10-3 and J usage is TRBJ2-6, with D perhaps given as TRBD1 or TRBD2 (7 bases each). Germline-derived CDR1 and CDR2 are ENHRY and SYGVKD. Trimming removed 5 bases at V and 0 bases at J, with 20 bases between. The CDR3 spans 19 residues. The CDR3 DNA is TGTGCCATCAGTCCCCGGGGGGTGGACAGGAACTCTGGGGCCAACGTCCTGACTTTC. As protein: CAISPRGVDRNSGANVLTF.

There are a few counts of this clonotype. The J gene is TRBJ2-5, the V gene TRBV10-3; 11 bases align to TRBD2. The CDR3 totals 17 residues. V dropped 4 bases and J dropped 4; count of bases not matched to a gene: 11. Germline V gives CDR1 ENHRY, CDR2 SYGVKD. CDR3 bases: TGTGCCATCAGTGGAGCCGGGACTAGCGGCGGCGGAGAGACCCAGTACTTC. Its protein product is CAISGAGTSGGGETQYF.

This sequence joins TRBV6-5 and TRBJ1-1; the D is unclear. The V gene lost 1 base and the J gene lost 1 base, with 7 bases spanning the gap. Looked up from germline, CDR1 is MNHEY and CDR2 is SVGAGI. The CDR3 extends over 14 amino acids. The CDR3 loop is CASSYFGPNTEAFF. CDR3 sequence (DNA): TGTGCCAGCAGTTACTTCGGCCCGAACACTGAAGCTTTCTTT.

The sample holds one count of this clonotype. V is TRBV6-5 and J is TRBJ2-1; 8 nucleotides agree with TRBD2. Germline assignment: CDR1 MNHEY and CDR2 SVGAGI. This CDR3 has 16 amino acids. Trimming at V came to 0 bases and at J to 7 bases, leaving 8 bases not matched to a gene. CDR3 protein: CASSYSGGGRTNEQFF. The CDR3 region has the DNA TGTGCCAGCAGTTACTCGGGGGGCGGGAGGACGAATGAGCAGTTCTTC.

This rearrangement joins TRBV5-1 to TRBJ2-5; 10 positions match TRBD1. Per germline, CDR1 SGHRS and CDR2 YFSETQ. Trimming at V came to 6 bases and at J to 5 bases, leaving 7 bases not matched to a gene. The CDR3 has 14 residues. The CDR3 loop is CASTMTGGEETQYF. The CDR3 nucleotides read TGCGCCAGCACCATGACAGGGGGCGAGGAGACCCAGTACTTC.

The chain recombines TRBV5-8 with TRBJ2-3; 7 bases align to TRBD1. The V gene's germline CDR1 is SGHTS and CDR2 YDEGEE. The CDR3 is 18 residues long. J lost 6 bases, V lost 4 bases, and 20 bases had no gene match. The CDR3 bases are TGTGCCAGCAGCGCCGGGACAGTGTCAGAAGCTCAGTGGGATACGCAGTATTTT. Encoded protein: CASSAGTVSEAQWDTQYF.

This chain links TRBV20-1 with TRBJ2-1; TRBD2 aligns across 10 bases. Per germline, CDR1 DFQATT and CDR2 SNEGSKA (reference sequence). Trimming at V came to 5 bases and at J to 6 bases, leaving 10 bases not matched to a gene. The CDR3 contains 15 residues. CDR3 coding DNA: TGCAGTGCTCCAGACTTGAGCGGGGGGGGCAATGAGCAGTTCTTC. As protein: CSAPDLSGGGNEQFF.

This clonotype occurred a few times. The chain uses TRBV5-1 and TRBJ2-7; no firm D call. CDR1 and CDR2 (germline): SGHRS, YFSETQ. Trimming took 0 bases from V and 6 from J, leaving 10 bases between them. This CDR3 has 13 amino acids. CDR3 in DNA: TGCGCCAGCAGCTTGGCCCATACGGCCGAGCAGTACTTC. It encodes CASSLAHTAEQYF. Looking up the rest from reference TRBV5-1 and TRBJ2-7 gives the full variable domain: KAGVTQTPRYLIKTRGQQVTLSCSPISGHRSVSWYQQTPGQGLQFLFEYFSETQRNKGNFPGRFSGRQFSNSRSEMNVSTLELGDSALYLCASSLAHTAEQYFGPGTRLTVT.

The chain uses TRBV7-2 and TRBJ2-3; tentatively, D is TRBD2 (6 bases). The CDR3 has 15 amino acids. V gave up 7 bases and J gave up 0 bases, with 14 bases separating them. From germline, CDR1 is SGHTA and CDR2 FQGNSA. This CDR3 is CASTRGGGSTDTQYF. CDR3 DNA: TGTGCCAGCACCCGTGGGGGAGGAAGCACAGATACGCAGTATTTT.

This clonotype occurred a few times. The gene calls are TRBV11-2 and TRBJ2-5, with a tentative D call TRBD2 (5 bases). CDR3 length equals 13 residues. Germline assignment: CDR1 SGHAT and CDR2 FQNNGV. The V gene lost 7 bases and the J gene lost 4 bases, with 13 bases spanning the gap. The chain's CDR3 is CASKWAAGETQYF. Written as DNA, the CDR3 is TGTGCCAGCAAATGGGCGGCGGGAGAGACCCAGTACTTC.

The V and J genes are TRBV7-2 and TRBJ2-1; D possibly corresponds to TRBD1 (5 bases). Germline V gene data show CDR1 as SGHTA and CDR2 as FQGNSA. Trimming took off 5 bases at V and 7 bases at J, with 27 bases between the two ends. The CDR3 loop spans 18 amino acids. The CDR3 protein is CASSLNGRASTDPNEQFF. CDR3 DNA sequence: TGTGCCAGCAGCCTAAACGGCAGGGCCTCCACGGACCCTAATGAGCAGTTCTTC.

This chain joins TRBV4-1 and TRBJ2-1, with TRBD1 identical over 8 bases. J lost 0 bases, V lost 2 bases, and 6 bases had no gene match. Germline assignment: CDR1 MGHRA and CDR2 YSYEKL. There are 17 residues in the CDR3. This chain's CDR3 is CASSQIRQGLSYNEQFF. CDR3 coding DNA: TGCGCCAGCAGCCAAATCAGACAGGGGCTCTCCTACAATGAGCAGTTCTTC.

CDR3 nucleotide sequence: TGTGCCAGCAAGGGGACAGGGGCAGATAATCAGCCCCAGCATTTT. It translates to CASKGTGADNQPQHF. The J gene is TRBJ1-5, the V gene TRBV6-6; 10 positions agree with TRBD1. J lost 4 bases, V lost 7 bases, and 7 bases had no gene match. CDR1 is MNHNY and CDR2 is SVGAGI in the germline V gene (reference sequence). The CDR3 extends over 15 amino acids.

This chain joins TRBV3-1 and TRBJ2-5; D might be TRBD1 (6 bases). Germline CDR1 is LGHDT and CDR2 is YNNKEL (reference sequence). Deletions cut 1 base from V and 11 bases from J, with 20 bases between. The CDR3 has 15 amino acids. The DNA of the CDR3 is TGTGCCAGCAGCCAAGGGGCCCACAGGGTGGTGAAGCAGTACTTC. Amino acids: CASSQGAHRVVKQYF.

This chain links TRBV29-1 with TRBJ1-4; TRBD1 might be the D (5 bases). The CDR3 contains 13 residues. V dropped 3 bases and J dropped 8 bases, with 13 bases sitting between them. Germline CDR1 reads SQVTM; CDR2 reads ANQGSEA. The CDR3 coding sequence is TGCAGCGTTGATGGGGGATTGGGAGAAAAACTGTTTTTT. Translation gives CSVDGGLGEKLFF.

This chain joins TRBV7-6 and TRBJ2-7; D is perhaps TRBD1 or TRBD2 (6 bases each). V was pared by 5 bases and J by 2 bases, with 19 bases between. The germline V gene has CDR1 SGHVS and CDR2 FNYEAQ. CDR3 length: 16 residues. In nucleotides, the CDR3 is TGTGCCAGCAGCCCTGGGGGGCGGGGCGTAGCCTACGAGCAGTACTTC. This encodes CASSPGGRGVAYEQYF.

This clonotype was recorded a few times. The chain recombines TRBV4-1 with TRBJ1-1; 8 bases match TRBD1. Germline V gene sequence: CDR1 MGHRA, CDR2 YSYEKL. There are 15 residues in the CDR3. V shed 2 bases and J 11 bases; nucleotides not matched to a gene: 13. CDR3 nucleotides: TGCGCCAGCAGCCAACCTCGGGCAGGGGGCACCCGGGCTTTCTTT. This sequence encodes CASSQPRAGGTRAFF.

The CDR3 is CASSLQTVVGRGYEQYF. CDR3 DNA: TGTGCCAGCAGCTTACAGACCGTGGTGGGCAGGGGGTACGAGCAGTACTTC. The genes are TRBV7-2 and TRBJ2-7; 7 bases match TRBD1. The germline CDR1 and CDR2 sequences are SGHTA and FQGNSA. The CDR3 is 17 residues long. Losses at the gene ends were 2 bases for V and 4 bases for J; bases not matched to a gene: 14.

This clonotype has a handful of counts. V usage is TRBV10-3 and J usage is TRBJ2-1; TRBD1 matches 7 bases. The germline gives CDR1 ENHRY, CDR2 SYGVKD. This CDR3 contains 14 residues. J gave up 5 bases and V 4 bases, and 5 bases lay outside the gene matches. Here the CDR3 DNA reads TGTGCCATCAGTGCCGGGACAGTGAACAATGAGCAGTTCTTC. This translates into CAISAGTVNNEQFF.

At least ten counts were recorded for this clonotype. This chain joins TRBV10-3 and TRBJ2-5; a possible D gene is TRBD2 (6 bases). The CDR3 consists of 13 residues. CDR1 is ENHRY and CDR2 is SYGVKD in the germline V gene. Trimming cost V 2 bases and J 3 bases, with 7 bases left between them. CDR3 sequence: CAISEVAEETQYF. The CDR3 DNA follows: TGTGCCATCAGTGAGGTAGCGGAAGAGACCCAGTACTTC.

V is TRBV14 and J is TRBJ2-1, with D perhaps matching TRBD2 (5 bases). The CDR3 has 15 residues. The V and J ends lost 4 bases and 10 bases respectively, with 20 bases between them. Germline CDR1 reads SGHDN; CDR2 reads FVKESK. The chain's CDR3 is CASSRWGAGLGEQFF. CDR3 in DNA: TGTGCCAGCAGCCGTTGGGGTGCGGGCTTGGGGGAGCAGTTCTTC. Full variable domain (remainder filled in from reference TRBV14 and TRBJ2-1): EAGVTQFPSHSVIEKGQTVTLRCDPISGHDNLYWYRRVMGKEIKFLLHFVKESKQDESGMPNNRFLAERTGGTYSTLKVQPAELEDSGVYFCASSRWGAGLGEQFFGPGTRLTVL.

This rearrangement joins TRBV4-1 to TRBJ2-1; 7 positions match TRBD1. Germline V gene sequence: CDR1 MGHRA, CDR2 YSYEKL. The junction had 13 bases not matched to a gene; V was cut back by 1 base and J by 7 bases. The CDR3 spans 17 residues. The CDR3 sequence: CASSQVTGQRVKNEQFF. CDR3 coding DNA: TGCGCCAGCAGCCAAGTGACAGGGCAAAGGGTAAAGAATGAGCAGTTCTTC.

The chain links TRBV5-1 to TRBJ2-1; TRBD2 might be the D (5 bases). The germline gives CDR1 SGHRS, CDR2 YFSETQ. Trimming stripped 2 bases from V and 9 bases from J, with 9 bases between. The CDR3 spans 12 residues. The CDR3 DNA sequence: TGCGCCAGCAGCTTCGAGAGCGGTGAGCAGTTCTTC. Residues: CASSFESGEQFF.

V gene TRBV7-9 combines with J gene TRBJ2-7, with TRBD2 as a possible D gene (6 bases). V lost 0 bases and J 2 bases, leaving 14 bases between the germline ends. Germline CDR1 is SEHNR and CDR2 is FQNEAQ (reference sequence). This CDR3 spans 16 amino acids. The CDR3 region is CASSLASGGYAYEQYF. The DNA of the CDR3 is TGTGCCAGCAGCTTAGCAAGTGGGGGGTACGCCTACGAGCAGTACTTC.

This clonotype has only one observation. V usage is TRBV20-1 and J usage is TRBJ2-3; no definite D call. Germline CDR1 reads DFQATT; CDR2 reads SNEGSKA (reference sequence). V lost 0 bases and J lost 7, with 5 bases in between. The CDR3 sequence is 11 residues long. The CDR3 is CSARDTYTQYF. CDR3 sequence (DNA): TGCAGTGCTAGAGATACTTATACGCAGTATTTT.

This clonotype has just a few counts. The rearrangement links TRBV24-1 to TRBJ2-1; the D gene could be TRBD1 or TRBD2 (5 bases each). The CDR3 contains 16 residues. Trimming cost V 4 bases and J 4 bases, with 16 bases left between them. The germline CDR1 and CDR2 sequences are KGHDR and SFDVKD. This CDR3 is CATSEANGKGYNEQFF. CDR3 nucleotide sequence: TGTGCCACCAGTGAGGCTAACGGGAAGGGGTACAATGAGCAGTTCTTC.